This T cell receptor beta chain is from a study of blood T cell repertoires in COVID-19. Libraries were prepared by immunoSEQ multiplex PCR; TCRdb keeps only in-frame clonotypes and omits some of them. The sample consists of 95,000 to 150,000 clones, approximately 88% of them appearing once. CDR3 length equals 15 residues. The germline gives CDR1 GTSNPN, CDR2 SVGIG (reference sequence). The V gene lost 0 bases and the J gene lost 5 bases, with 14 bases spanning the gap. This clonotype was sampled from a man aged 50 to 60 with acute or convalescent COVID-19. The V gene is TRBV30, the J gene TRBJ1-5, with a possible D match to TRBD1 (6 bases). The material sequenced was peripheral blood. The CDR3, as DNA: TGTGCCTGGAGTGTATCCGGGACATCACATCAGCCCCAGCATTTT. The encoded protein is CAWSVSGTSHQPQHF.